One sample yielded the 15 T cell receptor beta chains listed below, sequenced in a study of control samples from healthy donors and cancer patients. TCRdb's table, derived via immunoSEQ multiplex PCR, lists solely in-frame clones and lacks some. Among approximately 130,000 clones listed, 87% were seen once. Sequenced sample: blood. These receptors came from a man aged 25-40 years in good health.

This clone was observed once. One end of the junction varies from germline; a read error may be responsible. The chain employs TRBV7-2 and TRBJ2-2; no definite D call. This CDR3 is 15 amino acids long. Germline V gene data show CDR1 as SGHTA and CDR2 as FQGNSA. The CDR3, as DNA: TGTGCCAGCAGATTAGACGTGCTCATAACCGGGGAGCTGTTTTTT. It specifies CASRLDVLITGELFF.

This sequence joins TRBV30 and TRBJ2-2, with TRBD1 matching over 8 bases. Germline values: CDR1 GTSNPN, CDR2 SVGIG (reference sequence). The CDR3 is 15 amino acids. With 3 bases clipped from V and 3 bases from J, the junction kept 6 bases outside the gene matches. CDR3 residues: CAWSAGQGYTGELFF. Written as DNA, the CDR3 is TGTGCCTGGAGCGCCGGACAGGGATACACCGGGGAGCTGTTTTTT. Looking up the rest from reference TRBV30 and TRBJ2-2 gives the full variable domain: SQTIHQWPATLVQPVGSPLSLECTVEGTSNPNLYWYRQAAGRGLQLLFYSVGIGQISSEVPQNLSASRPQDRQFILSSKKLLLSDSGFYLCAWSAGQGYTGELFFGEGSRLTVL.

This clone was seen more than once but under ten times. CDR3 coding DNA: TGTGCCAGCGGGCACCGACAGTCCTATAATTCACCCCTCCACTTT. Its translation: CASGHRQSYNSPLHF. V usage is TRBV7-9 and J usage is TRBJ1-6; tentative D call: TRBD1 (5 bases). V lost 8 bases to trimming and J lost 1 base, with 12 bases between them. The CDR3 contains 15 residues. Looked up from germline, CDR1 is SEHNR and CDR2 is FQNEAQ (reference sequence).

The chain combines TRBV18 with TRBJ2-7, with D perhaps matching TRBD2 (5 bases). This CDR3 has 12 residues. Germline V gives CDR1 KGHSH, CDR2 LQKENI. V lost 1 base, J lost 5 bases, and 6 bases lay in between. The CDR3 loop reads CASSPQGDEQYV. The CDR3 coding sequence is TGTGCCAGCTCACCACAGGGAGACGAGCAGTACGTC.

This chain links TRBV30 with TRBJ2-7; D possibly corresponds to TRBD2 (5 bases). Germline values: CDR1 GTSNPN, CDR2 SVGIG (reference sequence). With 2 bases removed from V and 6 bases from J, the gap between germline ends came to 11 bases. The CDR3 has 12 amino acids. For the CDR3, the DNA is TGTGCCTGGAGTCCCTCGGGATTCGAGCAGTACGTC. Translation gives CAWSPSGFEQYV.

This clone was seen only a few times. The rearrangement uses TRBV4-2 and TRBJ2-7; possible D gene TRBD2, 6 bases. Trimming removed 5 bases from V and 0 bases from J, with 14 bases in between. This CDR3 has 15 amino acids. The germline CDR1 and CDR2 sequences are LGHNA and YNFKEQ. CDR3: CASSFPGRSSYEQYV. The DNA of the CDR3 is TGTGCCAGCAGCTTCCCTGGGAGGAGCTCCTACGAGCAGTACGTC.

The chain couples TRBV3-1 (or the pseudogene TRBV3-2) to TRBJ2-1, with D possibly called TRBD1 or TRBD2 (5 bases each). The CDR3 runs to 16 residues. CDR1 is LGHDT and CDR2 is YNNKEL in the germline V gene (reference sequence). V lost 4 bases and J lost 5, with 18 bases in between. This CDR3 reads CASSPEGTYANNEQFF. CDR3 in DNA: TGTGCCAGCAGCCCCGAGGGGACCTACGCTAACAATGAGCAGTTCTTC.

The V call is TRBV24-1, the J call TRBJ2-6; maybe TRBD1 (5 bases). V was pared by 4 bases and J by 1 base, with 13 bases between. CDR1 is KGHDR, CDR2 SFDVKD, per germline. The CDR3 is 17 amino acids. The CDR3 spells CATSEWTSRSGANVLTF. The CDR3 coding sequence is TGTGCCACCAGTGAGTGGACATCTAGATCTGGGGCCAACGTCCTGACTTTC.

This clone showed up just once. V gene TRBV6-5 combines with J gene TRBJ1-2, with D perhaps TRBD1 (6 bases). From germline, CDR1 is MNHEY and CDR2 SVGAGI. Trimming took 6 bases from V and 1 from J, leaving 12 bases between them. The CDR3 spans 14 residues. The CDR3 DNA is TGTGCCAGCAGGGACCTGGACAGTAACTATGGCTACACCTTC. It encodes CASRDLDSNYGYTF.

The chain recombines TRBV7-7 with TRBJ2-6, with TRBD2 as a possible D gene (6 bases). Between the trimmed V and J ends, which lost 5 bases and 10 bases, there was a span of 15 bases. CDR3 length: 14 amino acids. Germline lookup yields CDR1 SSHAT and CDR2 FNYEAQ (reference sequence). CDR3 sequence (DNA): TGTGCCAGCAGCCCCGCCGGGGACTCAAACGTCCTGACTTTC. Its translation: CASSPAGDSNVLTF.

The chain has TRBV6-5 and TRBJ1-4; the D gene is possibly TRBD1 (6 bases). The CDR3 sequence is 15 residues long. Germline CDR1 MNHEY, CDR2 SVGAGI. Trimming took 6 bases from V and 3 from J, leaving 14 bases between them. The CDR3 DNA is TGTGCCAGCAGCCAGAGGGGGGGCTCTAATGAAAAACTGTTTTTT. This sequence encodes CASSQRGGSNEKLFF.

The V gene is TRBV13, the J gene TRBJ1-4; 9 bases are shared with TRBD1. The V and J ends lost 4 bases and 10 bases, in that order; junction bases with no gene match: 7. This CDR3 has 14 residues. Germline V gene lookup returns CDR1 PRHDT and CDR2 FYEKMQ (reference sequence). The CDR3 DNA reads as TGTGCCAGCAGCTCCGGGACAGGGTCTCGAAAACTGTTTTTT. Protein sequence: CASSSGTGSRKLFF.

This rearrangement joins TRBV7-9 to TRBJ2-7; the match to TRBD1 covers 7 bases. The CDR3 spans 14 residues. The J segment lost 5 bases and the V segment lost 1 base, leaving 5 bases of the junction unmatched. Germline CDR1 is SEHNR and CDR2 is FQNEAQ (reference sequence). CDR3 DNA: TGTGCCAGCAGCTTAGACAGGGGTAGCCACGAGCAGTACTTC. It is translated as CASSLDRGSHEQYF.

The chain uses TRBV28 and TRBJ1-5; no clear D. There are 15 residues in the CDR3. V lost 7 bases and J lost 0, with 13 bases in between. CDR1 is MDHEN, CDR2 SYDVKM, per germline. The CDR3 nucleotides read TGTGCCAGCAAAACCCCTGAGTCTAGCAATCAGCCCCAGCATTTT. It codes for CASKTPESSNQPQHF.

The chain has TRBV12-5 and TRBJ2-7; 11 bases line up with TRBD2. V trimming: 2 bases; J trimming: 1 base; junction bases outside the gene matches: 7. Germline lookup yields CDR1 LGHNT and CDR2 FRNRAP. The CDR3 is made up of 17 amino acids. Written as DNA, the CDR3 is TGTGCTAGTGGTTTGCTTTCGACTAGCGGGGCTTCCTACGAGCAGTACGTC. Its translation is CASGLLSTSGASYEQYV.